One sample yielded the 4 T cell receptor beta chains listed below, sequenced in a study of Ad26.COV2.S vaccination and SARS-CoV-2 variants. As for treatment: 19 received Ad26.COV2.S at low or high dose, single or two shots; five or six received placebo; per-sample allocation not given. Samples analyzed were those drawn on day 63 after the first vaccine or placebo injection. This table comes from immunoSEQ multiplex PCR, and its TCRdb copy is limited to in-frame clones, with some not included. Here the sample spans about 400,000 clones, around 91% being singletons. The material was peripheral blood, obtained in a trial of Ad26.COV2.S vaccine versus placebo. Receptors originate from a person aged 18-65 years who received the Ad26.COV2.S COVID-19 vaccine or a placebo.

The chain carries TRBV3-1 (or the pseudogene TRBV3-2) and TRBJ2-1; 8 nucleotides match TRBD2. Germline V gene sequence: CDR1 LGHDT, CDR2 YNNKEL (reference sequence). The CDR3 loop spans 17 amino acids. V was clipped by 0 bases and J by 2 bases; unmatched bases: 6. The CDR3 region has the DNA TGTGCCAGCAGCCAAGATCTCACTAGCGGAGCCTACAATGAGCAGTTCTTC. It translates to CASSQDLTSGAYNEQFF.

About this clone: The same CDR3 also results from other DNA sequences found in this sample. V and J are TRBV6-5 and TRBJ2-5; D remains ambiguous. The CDR3 covers 11 residues. Trimming stripped 2 bases from V and 5 bases from J, with 3 bases between. CDR1 and CDR2 (germline): MNHEY, SVGAGI. The CDR3 DNA reads TGTGCCAGCAGTTACGCGGAGACCCAGTACTTC. Encoded protein: CASSYAETQYF.

The V call is TRBV2, the J call TRBJ2-3, with D perhaps matching TRBD2 (6 bases). Germline lookup yields CDR1 SNHLY and CDR2 FYNNEI. The V gene lost 8 bases and the J gene lost 4 bases, with 13 bases spanning the gap. This CDR3 contains 13 residues. CDR3 residues: CASLVSSADTQYF. For the CDR3, the DNA is TGTGCCAGCTTGGTGTCTAGCGCAGATACGCAGTATTTT. The full variable domain, with the rest looked up from reference TRBV2 and TRBJ2-3, is EPEVTQTPSHQVTQMGQEVILRCVPISNHLYFYWYRQILGQKVEFLVSFYNNEISEKSEIFDDQFSVERPDGSNFTLKIRSTKLEDSAMYFCASLVSSADTQYFGPGTRLTVL.

The chain uses TRBV9 and TRBJ1-1; D might be TRBD1 (6 bases). This CDR3 has 15 amino acids. V lost 4 bases to trimming and J lost 1 base, with 14 bases between them. CDR1 SGDLS and CDR2 YYNGEE come from the germline V gene. CDR3 bases: TGTGCCAGCAGCACGGCCGGGACACCGAACACTGAAGCTTTCTTT. This translates into CASSTAGTPNTEAFF.